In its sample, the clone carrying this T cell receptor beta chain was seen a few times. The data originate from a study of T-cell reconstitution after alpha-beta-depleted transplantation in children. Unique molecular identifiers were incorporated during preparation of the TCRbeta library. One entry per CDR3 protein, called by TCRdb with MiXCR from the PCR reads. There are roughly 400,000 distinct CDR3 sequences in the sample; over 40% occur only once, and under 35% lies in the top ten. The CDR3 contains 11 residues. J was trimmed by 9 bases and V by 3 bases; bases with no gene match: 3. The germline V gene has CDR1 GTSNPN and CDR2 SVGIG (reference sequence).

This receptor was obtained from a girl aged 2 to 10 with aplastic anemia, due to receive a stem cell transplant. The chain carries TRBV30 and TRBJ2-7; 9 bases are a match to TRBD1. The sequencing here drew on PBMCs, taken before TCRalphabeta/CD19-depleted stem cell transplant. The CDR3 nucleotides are TGTGCCTGGAGGACAGGGGGAAGGCAGTACTTC. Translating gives CAWRTGGRQYF.